Each of the 23 T cell receptor beta chains below was sequenced from the same sample in a study of technical replicates of blood from several donors. Assay used: immunoSEQ multiplex PCR; TCRdb lists only in-frame clones, some missing. The sample records about 6,900 clones, about 95% being singletons. Sequences were obtained from PBMCs. The source of these receptors is a human donor in good health.

This rearrangement joins TRBV28 to TRBJ2-7, with D possibly matching TRBD2 (5 bases). The CDR3 has 15 amino acids. V lost 7 bases to trimming and J lost 6 bases, with 22 bases between them. In germline, CDR1 is MDHEN, CDR2 SYDVKM. The CDR3: CASNPGSSGSGEQYF. The CDR3 DNA reads TGTGCCAGCAACCCGGGGTCAAGCGGCTCAGGCGAGCAGTACTTC. The whole variable domain, filled in from reference TRBV28 and TRBJ2-7, reads DVKVTQSSRYLVKRTGEKVFLECVQDMDHENMFWYRQDPGLGLRLIYFSYDVKMKEKGDIPEGYSVSREKKERFSLILESASTNQTSMYLCASNPGSSGSGEQYFGPGTRLTVT.

This chain links TRBV2 with TRBJ1-2; unclear D gene. V lost 1 base and J 4 bases, leaving 10 bases between the germline ends. CDR1 is SNHLY and CDR2 is FYNNEI in the germline V gene. The CDR3 is 14 residues long. The CDR3 loop reads CASSEVVAIYGYTF. The CDR3 coding sequence is TGTGCCAGCAGTGAAGTCGTAGCCATCTATGGCTACACCTTC.

This clone has just one count. The V call is TRBV20-1, the J call TRBJ2-7, with D possibly matching TRBD1 (6 bases). CDR3 length: 11 residues. V lost 0 bases, J lost 6 bases, and 6 bases lay in between. Germline CDR1 DFQATT, CDR2 SNEGSKA (reference sequence). The CDR3 nucleotides are TGCAGTGCTAGAGACAGGGGCGAGCAGTACTTC. Protein product: CSARDRGEQYF.

The rearrangement links TRBV13 to TRBJ2-7; no firm D call. Germline values: CDR1 PRHDT, CDR2 FYEKMQ (reference sequence). This CDR3 is built from 14 residues. V was pared by 3 bases and J by 2 bases, with 11 bases between. CDR3 region: CASSFSDIAYEQYF. CDR3 nucleotides: TGTGCCAGCAGCTTCTCCGACATTGCCTACGAGCAGTACTTC. Complete variable domain (other parts from reference TRBV13 and TRBJ2-7): AAGVIQSPRHLIKEKRETATLKCYPIPRHDTVYWYQQGPGQDPQFLISFYEKMQSDKGSIPDRFSAQQFSDYHSELNMSSLELGDSALYFCASSFSDIAYEQYFGPGTRLTVT.

The rearrangement joins TRBV30 to TRBJ1-1, with 10 bases lining up with TRBD1. The CDR3 is 13 residues long. From germline, CDR1 is GTSNPN and CDR2 SVGIG (reference sequence). J lost 5 bases, V lost 7 bases, and 7 bases had no gene match. The CDR3 reads CASLDRGSTEAFF. CDR3 sequence (DNA): TGTGCCTCCCTGGACAGGGGGTCTACTGAAGCTTTCTTT.

This chain uses TRBV5-4 with TRBJ2-5; 11 bases are a match to TRBD2. CDR3 length equals 17 residues. CDR1 is SGHNT, CDR2 YYREEE, per germline (reference sequence). The V segment lost 5 bases and the J segment 5 bases; nucleotides outside the gene matches: 14. CDR3 sequence: CASSTGTSGSRGETQYF. In DNA form, the CDR3 reads TGTGCCAGCAGTACCGGGACTAGCGGCTCCCGGGGGGAGACCCAGTACTTC.

This chain joins TRBV28 and TRBJ2-7, with 10 bases aligning to TRBD2. Germline-derived CDR1 and CDR2 are MDHEN and SYDVKM. The CDR3 is 15 residues long. V shed 3 bases and J 1 base; nucleotides not matched to a gene: 3. CDR3 coding DNA: TGTGCCAGCAGTTTGTGGACTAGCGGATCCTACGAGCAGTACTTC. It codes for CASSLWTSGSYEQYF.

This chain links TRBV30 with TRBJ2-5; TRBD2 is a possible D gene (8 bases). CDR3 length: 15 residues. Germline values: CDR1 GTSNPN, CDR2 SVGIG (reference sequence). Trimming took 2 bases from V and 5 from J, leaving 18 bases between them. Here the CDR3 reads CAWSSGQSGGETQYF. The CDR3 DNA reads TGTGCCTGGAGTTCGGGACAGTCGGGAGGGGAGACCCAGTACTTC. Drawing the rest from reference TRBV30 and TRBJ2-5, the complete variable domain is SQTIHQWPATLVQPVGSPLSLECTVEGTSNPNLYWYRQAAGRGLQLLFYSVGIGQISSEVPQNLSASRPQDRQFILSSKKLLLSDSGFYLCAWSSGQSGGETQYFGPGTRLLVL.

The chain couples TRBV13 to TRBJ2-3; 10 bases match TRBD1. The CDR3 is 19 amino acids. Germline V lookup: CDR1 PRHDT, CDR2 FYEKMQ (reference sequence). The V gene end was trimmed by 6 bases and the J gene end by 4 bases; junction bases not matched to a gene: 19. CDR3 amino acids: CASRSDTGQGWIRPDTQYF. CDR3 in DNA: TGTGCCAGCAGATCAGACACGGGACAGGGGTGGATTCGCCCAGATACGCAGTATTTT.

The chain uses TRBV5-1 and TRBJ2-1; 8 nucleotides align to TRBD2. The CDR3 is 14 residues long. Losses at the gene ends were 0 bases for V and 14 bases for J; bases not matched to a gene: 10. Germline CDR1 reads SGHRS; CDR2 reads YFSETQ. This chain's CDR3 is CASSLGVAGTREFF. CDR3 DNA: TGCGCCAGCAGCTTGGGGGTAGCGGGGACCAGAGAGTTCTTC.

The chain links TRBV4-2 to TRBJ2-7, with TRBD1 identical over 8 bases. The CDR3 totals 14 residues. Germline V gene sequence: CDR1 LGHNA, CDR2 YNFKEQ. V gave up 4 bases and J gave up 6 bases; unmatched junction bases: 8. The DNA of the CDR3 is TGTGCCAGCAGCCCTGCGGACAGGGTCTTCGAGCAGTACTTC. This encodes CASSPADRVFEQYF.

CDR3 DNA: TGTGCCAGCAGCCAACAGGGGACACCCACAGATACGCAGTATTTT. Encoded protein: CASSQQGTPTDTQYF. The rearrangement links TRBV14 to TRBJ2-3, with D tentatively TRBD1 (6 bases). CDR1 is SGHDN and CDR2 is FVKESK in the germline V gene. Trimming removed 2 bases at V and 2 bases at J, with 11 bases between. The CDR3 is made up of 15 amino acids.

The V and J genes are TRBV6-4 and TRBJ2-1, with 11 positions matching TRBD1. Germline assignment: CDR1 MRHNA and CDR2 SNTAGT. The V gene end was trimmed by 6 bases and the J gene end by 8 bases; junction bases not matched to a gene: 9. The CDR3 runs 15 residues. The CDR3 loop reads CASSDGTGGADEQFF. The CDR3 region has the DNA TGTGCCAGCAGCGACGGGACAGGGGGGGCCGATGAGCAGTTCTTC.

This chain joins TRBV13 and TRBJ2-3; D ambiguous. The germline CDR1 and CDR2 sequences are PRHDT and FYEKMQ (reference sequence). This CDR3 has 15 amino acids. Between the trimmed V and J ends, which lost 2 bases and 0 bases, there was a span of 9 bases. The CDR3 here is CASSLSVSSTDTQYF. As DNA, the CDR3 is TGTGCCAGCAGCTTATCAGTTAGCAGCACAGATACGCAGTATTTT.

In DNA, the CDR3 is TGTGCCATCAACAGGGTTAACACCGGGGAGCTGTTTTTT. It is translated as CAINRVNTGELFF. The chain carries TRBV7-9 and TRBJ2-2; tentatively, D is TRBD1 (6 bases). Trimming took off 10 bases at V and 2 bases at J, with 11 bases between the two ends. Germline assignment: CDR1 SEHNR and CDR2 FQNEAQ (reference sequence). The CDR3 has 13 amino acids.

This chain joins TRBV27 and TRBJ1-2; D possibly corresponds to TRBD1 (6 bases). CDR3 length: 13 residues. Germline lookup yields CDR1 MNHEY and CDR2 SMNVEV (reference sequence). V was cut by 6 bases and J by 4 bases, with 12 bases left in between. DNA for the CDR3: TGTGCCAGCAGCCCAAACAGGGTCTATGGCTACACCTTC. Translation gives CASSPNRVYGYTF.

The CDR3 here is CSAQRSYEQYF. The CDR3 DNA reads TGCAGTGCTCAGCGAAGCTACGAGCAGTACTTC. The V call is TRBV20-1, the J call TRBJ2-7, with D unresolved. This CDR3 is 11 amino acids long. Germline CDR1 is DFQATT and CDR2 is SNEGSKA (reference sequence). Trimming cost V 5 bases and J 3 bases, with 8 bases left between them.

This chain connects TRBV4-1 to TRBJ2-1, with 8 nucleotides matching TRBD2. The CDR3 has 17 amino acids. V lost 0 bases and J lost 4; bases outside the gene matches: 8. Germline loops: CDR1 MGHRA, CDR2 YSYEKL. Here the CDR3 reads CASSQDLAGALYNEQFF. CDR3 nucleotides: TGCGCCAGCAGCCAAGACCTAGCGGGTGCCCTGTACAATGAGCAGTTCTTC.

The chain joins TRBV28 to TRBJ2-1; possible D gene TRBD2, 7 bases. Germline V gene data show CDR1 as MDHEN and CDR2 as SYDVKM. Deletions cut 8 bases from V and 6 bases from J, with 17 bases between. This CDR3 is 14 amino acids long. The CDR3 spells CASPKGGGSNEQFF. The CDR3 bases are TGTGCCAGCCCTAAGGGAGGGGGTAGCAATGAGCAGTTCTTC.

This clone is labeled medium-sized. The chain carries TRBV11-2 and TRBJ1-1; 7 bases align to TRBD1. In germline, CDR1 is SGHAT, CDR2 FQNNGV. The trim removed 5 bases at V and 7 bases at J, leaving 7 bases unmatched. CDR3 length: 13 residues. This CDR3 is CASSPGGQVEAFF. The DNA for the CDR3 is TGTGCCAGCAGCCCAGGGGGACAAGTTGAAGCTTTCTTT.

The chain employs TRBV5-4 and TRBJ2-5; possible D gene TRBD2, 6 bases. Germline CDR1 is SGHNT and CDR2 is YYREEE (reference sequence). V lost 1 base and J 0 bases, leaving 19 bases between the germline ends. This CDR3 region has 18 residues. CDR3 sequence: CASSLPAGWGENQETQYF. The CDR3 bases are TGTGCCAGCAGCTTGCCAGCGGGTTGGGGAGAAAACCAAGAGACCCAGTACTTC.

V gene TRBV29-1 combines with J gene TRBJ2-1, with 7 bases identical to TRBD1. The CDR3 contains 15 residues. Germline values: CDR1 SQVTM, CDR2 ANQGSEA. With 6 bases clipped from V and 6 bases from J, the junction kept 14 bases outside the gene matches. CDR3: CSVNRGHHPSNEQFF. In DNA form, the CDR3 reads TGCAGCGTAAACAGGGGACACCACCCCTCCAATGAGCAGTTCTTC.

This chain connects TRBV7-2 to TRBJ2-5; a weak D match, TRBD1 (5 bases). V was clipped by 3 bases and J by 5 bases, with 10 bases between them. CDR3 size: 13 residues. CDR1 is SGHTA and CDR2 is FQGNSA in the germline V gene. The CDR3 DNA sequence: TGTGCCAGCAGCTTGGGGCTGGGTGAGACCCAGTACTTC. Residues: CASSLGLGETQYF.